This TCR beta chain was profiled in a study of blood T cell repertoires in COVID-19. Across the study: The cDNA or gDNA used as material had been derived from T cells, B-cell-depleted T cells, or PBMCs.

Per the original methods: Estimates of nucleated cell counts were drawn from the amplification of reference gene primers. The assay was immunoSEQ multiplex PCR, and TCRdb's table has in-frame clones only and misses some. Clone size and V and J calls were adopted from that table, with D and trimming inferred from the DNA. The table shows about 160,000 clones, with 75% to 85% occurring only once. The sequence was obtained from a woman aged 55-70 years with COVID-19, enrolled during active disease. Specimen: peripheral blood.

The DNA of the CDR3 is TGTGCCAGCAGCCAAGATCTGATAGCGGCAAGCACAGATACGCAGTATTTT. This codes for CASSQDLIAASTDTQYF. The chain joins TRBV3-1 (or the pseudogene TRBV3-2) to TRBJ2-3; possibly TRBD2 for D (6 bases). Germline V gene sequence: CDR1 LGHDT, CDR2 YNNKEL (reference sequence). The CDR3 covers 17 residues. V lost 0 bases, J lost 0 bases, and 13 bases lay in between.